This TCR beta chain was documented in a study of T cell repertoires in cytomegalovirus infection. Study information: An indication of both CMV infection and matching HLA type came from public TCR beta signatures.

TCRdb passed the reads through MiXCR, listing each CDR3 protein once. The sample yields roughly 990,000 distinct CDR3 sequences, 30% to 40% seen once. Deletions cut 1 base from V and 5 bases from J, with 11 bases between. This CDR3 contains 14 residues. This clonotype was found a few times. What it binds is unknown. This TCR derives from a human donor in good health (CMV status not recorded). Some clones in this sample may be carry-over from other donors' samples. The chain has TRBV12-3 or TRBV12-4 and TRBJ1-1; D gene ambiguous. This sample comprised cultured CD8+ T cells from PBMCs, obtained from culture after CMV antigen stimulation. CDR3 residues: CASSLVRAGTEAFF. For the CDR3, the DNA is TGTGCCAGCAGTTTAGTCCGAGCGGGGACTGAAGCTTTCTTT.